This T cell receptor beta chain was observed in a study of T cell responses to AZD1222 COVID-19 vaccine (dated by TCRdb to the early 2020s). Looking at the study overall: TCR sequencing covered fewer than 250 trial participants: some 210 given two doses of AZD1222 and approximately 25 given two doses of MenACWY control vaccine. Trial participants were enrolled by age into 18-55, 56-69 and 70-plus year subgroups, with 148, 28 and 57 TCR-sequenced participants respectively. Results and caveats for the whole study, not just this receptor: Spike-specific TCR breadth and depth rose significantly after two AZD1222 doses compared with day 0 and with MenACWY recipients. Participants were mostly white British and included more females than males, and it was suggested by the authors that clonal diversity may have been underestimated. No day 14 peak-response samples were available, so repertoires were characterized only after the peak T cell response. The vaccine-associated CD4 TCRs covered the entire spike protein, and the dominant responses fell in regions 160-218 and 743-854. The 56-69-year group was small, and its depth increase did not reach significance, likely because of low power. Reportedly, almost half of the unique spike-specific TCRs recognized epitopes lying outside the regions that are mutated in the B.1.351 and B.1.1.7 variants. Conclusions about previously exposed vaccinees are limited because only a handful of AZD1222 recipients were SARS-CoV-2 seropositive at baseline.

This specimen's time point label, per the study, means: about 28 days (+/-7) after the second vaccine dose. Explained via the paper, the treatment or condition label denotes: meningococcal conjugate vaccine given as trial control. Vaccinee samples came from UK trials COV001 and COV002, including a single-blind randomized controlled phase 2/3 trial of AZD1222 (ChAdOx1 nCoV-19) in healthy adults. Trial participant PBMC samples were collected at day 0 and day 28 after the second dose for TCRbeta chain sequencing. As for this clone: It lacks a known antigen. No much larger clonotype is one base removed from it; base qualities were not supplied.

The CDR3 contains 14 residues, cysteine and phenylalanine counted. Only the CDR3 DNA is retained, 42 bases long and in frame from the first base. Here V drops 7 bases and J drops 6 bases, and the junction holds 6 bases not matched to any gene. Taken from the germline V gene, the CDR1 and CDR2 loops are SNHLY and FYNNEI. The CDR3 regions of human TCRbeta chains were subjected to immunosequencing. The source study handled its data this way. TCRs in the repertoires were compared against a reference library of SARS-CoV-2-specific TCRs that had been generated with the MIRA antigen-specificity platform. Breadth was defined as the fraction of unique TCRs that were SARS-CoV-2-associated, and depth was defined as the fraction of total T cells that were SARS-CoV-2-associated. Each spike-specific TCR was assigned to its reactive spike region and to a CD4 or CD8 class using the MIRA data. Log10-transformed breadth and depth values were compared by one-way ANOVA with Sidak's multiple comparisons tests. TCRdb took over this immuneACCESS table, retaining in-frame rearrangements with V and J assigned. Such tables are incomplete; in checked studies, under half of the missing clones stem from an unresolved V gene, and the remainder is unexplained. The V and J calls and clone size come from that table; D and trimming were worked out from the DNA. The sample contains about 140,000 clones, about 90% of them found a single time. Together, the top ten hold about 7.5% of the sample.

The sequence was obtained from an adult who received the MenACWY meningococcal vaccine as a control. The sequence is built from TRBV2 and TRBJ2-5; 12 central nucleotides agree with TRBD1. The specimen comprised peripheral blood, sampled 28 days after the second dose of the MenACWY control vaccine. The DNA sequence is TGTGCCAGCACTGGGACAGGGGGCGCGAAGACCCAGTACTTC. This sequence encodes CASTGTGGAKTQYF.